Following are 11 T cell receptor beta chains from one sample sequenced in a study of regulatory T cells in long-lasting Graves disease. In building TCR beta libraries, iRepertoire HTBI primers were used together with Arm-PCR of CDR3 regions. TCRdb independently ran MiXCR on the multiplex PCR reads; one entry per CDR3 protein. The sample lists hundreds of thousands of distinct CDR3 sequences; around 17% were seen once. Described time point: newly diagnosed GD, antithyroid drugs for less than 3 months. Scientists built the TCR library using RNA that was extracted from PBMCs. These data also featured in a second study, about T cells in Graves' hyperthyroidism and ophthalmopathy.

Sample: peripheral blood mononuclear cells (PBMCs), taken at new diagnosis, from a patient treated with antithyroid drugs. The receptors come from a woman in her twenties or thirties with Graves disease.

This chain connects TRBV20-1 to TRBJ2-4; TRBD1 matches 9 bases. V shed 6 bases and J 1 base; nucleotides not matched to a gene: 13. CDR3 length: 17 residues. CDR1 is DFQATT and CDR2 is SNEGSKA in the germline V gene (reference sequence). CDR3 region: CSAGPGQGTGAKNIQYF. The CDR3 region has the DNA TGCAGTGCCGGCCCGGGACAGGGTACAGGGGCCAAAAACATTCAGTACTTC.

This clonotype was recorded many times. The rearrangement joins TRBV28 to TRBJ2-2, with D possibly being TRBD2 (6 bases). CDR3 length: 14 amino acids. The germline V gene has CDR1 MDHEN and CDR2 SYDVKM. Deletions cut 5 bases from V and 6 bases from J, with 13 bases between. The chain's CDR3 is CASSRRLGSGELFF. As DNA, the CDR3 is TGTGCCAGCAGTCGGAGACTAGGATCCGGGGAGCTGTTTTTT. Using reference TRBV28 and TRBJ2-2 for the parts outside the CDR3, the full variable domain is DVKVTQSSRYLVKRTGEKVFLECVQDMDHENMFWYRQDPGLGLRLIYFSYDVKMKEKGDIPEGYSVSREKKERFSLILESASTNQTSMYLCASSRRLGSGELFFGEGSRLTVL.

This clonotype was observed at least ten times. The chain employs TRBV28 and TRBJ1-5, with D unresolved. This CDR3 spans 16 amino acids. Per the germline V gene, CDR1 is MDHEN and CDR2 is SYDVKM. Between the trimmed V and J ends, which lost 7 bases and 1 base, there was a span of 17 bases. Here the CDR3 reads CASIPFGFSSNQPQHF. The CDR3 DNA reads TGTGCCAGCATACCCTTCGGGTTCTCCAGCAATCAGCCCCAGCATTTT.

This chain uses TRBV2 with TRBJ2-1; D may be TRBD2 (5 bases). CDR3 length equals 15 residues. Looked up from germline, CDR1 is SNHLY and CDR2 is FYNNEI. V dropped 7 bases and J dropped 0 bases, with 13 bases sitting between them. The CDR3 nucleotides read TGTGCCAGCACCAGCGGACCGAGCTCCTACAATGAGCAGTTCTTC. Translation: CASTSGPSSYNEQFF.

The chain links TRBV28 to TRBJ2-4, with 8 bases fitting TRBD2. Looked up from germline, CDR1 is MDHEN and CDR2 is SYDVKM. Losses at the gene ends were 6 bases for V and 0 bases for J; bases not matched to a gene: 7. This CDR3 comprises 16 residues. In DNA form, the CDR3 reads TGTGCCAGCAGCACGATAGCGGGGATAGCCAAAAACATTCAGTACTTC. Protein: CASSTIAGIAKNIQYF.

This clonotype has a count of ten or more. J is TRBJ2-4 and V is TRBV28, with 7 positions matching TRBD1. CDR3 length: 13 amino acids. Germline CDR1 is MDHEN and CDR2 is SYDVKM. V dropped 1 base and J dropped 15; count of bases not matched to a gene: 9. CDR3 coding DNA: TGTGCCAGCAGTTTATATGGAAGACAGGGTTGGTACTTC. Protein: CASSLYGRQGWYF.

The CDR3 loop reads CASTKINQGTGELFF. CDR3 sequence (DNA): TGCGCCAGCACAAAAATCAACCAGGGCACCGGGGAGCTGTTTTTT. The chain is built from TRBV5-1 and TRBJ2-2; possible D gene TRBD1, 5 bases. Trimming cost V 6 bases and J 4 bases, with 16 bases left between them. The germline gives CDR1 SGHRS, CDR2 YFSETQ. The CDR3 is 15 residues long.

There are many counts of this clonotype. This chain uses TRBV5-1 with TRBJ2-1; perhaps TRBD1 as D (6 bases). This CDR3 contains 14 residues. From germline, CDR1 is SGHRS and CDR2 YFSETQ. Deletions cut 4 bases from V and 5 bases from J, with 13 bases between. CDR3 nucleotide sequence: TGCGCCAGCAGCCCGTGGACAGAGAACAATGAGCAGTTCTTC. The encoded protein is CASSPWTENNEQFF.

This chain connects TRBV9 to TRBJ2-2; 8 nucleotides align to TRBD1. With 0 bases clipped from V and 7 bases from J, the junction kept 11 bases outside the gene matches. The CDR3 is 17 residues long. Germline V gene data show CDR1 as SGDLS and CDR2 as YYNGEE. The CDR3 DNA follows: TGTGCCAGCAGCGTAGCAGGGGGCCCTAGGAAGGACGGGGAGCTGTTTTTT. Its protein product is CASSVAGGPRKDGELFF.

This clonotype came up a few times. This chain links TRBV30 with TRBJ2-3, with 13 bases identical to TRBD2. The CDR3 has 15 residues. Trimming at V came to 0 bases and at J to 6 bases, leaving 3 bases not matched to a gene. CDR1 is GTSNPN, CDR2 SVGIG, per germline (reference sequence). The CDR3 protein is CAWSVGTSGKDTQYF. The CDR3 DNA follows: TGTGCCTGGAGTGTAGGGACTAGCGGGAAGGATACGCAGTATTTT.

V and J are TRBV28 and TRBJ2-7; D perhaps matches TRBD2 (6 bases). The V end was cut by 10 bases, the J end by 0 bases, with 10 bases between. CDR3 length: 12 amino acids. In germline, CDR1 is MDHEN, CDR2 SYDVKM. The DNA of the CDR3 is TGTGCCATGGGGAGGAGCTCCTACGAGCAGTACTTC. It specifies CAMGRSSYEQYF.